The 5 T cell receptor beta chains in this list originate from one sample, sequenced in a study of T cell changes during pregnancy in multiple sclerosis. Assay: immunoSEQ multiplex PCR; the TCRdb copy retains only in-frame clones and omits some. The top ten clones hold about 0.88% of a sample with roughly 100,000 clones, about 91% of them seen once. The source was peripheral blood, collected after pregnancy. Source of these receptors: a female donor with multiple sclerosis, enrolled in a pregnancy study.

The V gene is TRBV2, the J gene TRBJ2-4; 7 bases map to TRBD1. The CDR3 extends over 15 amino acids. CDR1 SNHLY and CDR2 FYNNEI come from the germline V gene. Germline trimming cut 6 bases from V and 4 bases from J; bases unmatched to any gene: 9. CDR3 nucleotide sequence: TGTGCCAGCAGCTTACAGGGGCTAGAAAAAAACATTCAGTACTTC. Translating gives CASSLQGLEKNIQYF.

This sequence joins TRBV28 and TRBJ1-5, with no clear D. V lost 4 bases and J 9 bases, leaving 10 bases between the germline ends. The CDR3 contains 12 residues. Per the germline V gene, CDR1 is MDHEN and CDR2 is SYDVKM. CDR3: CASSSGNRPQHF. The CDR3 nucleotides are TGTGCCAGCAGTTCAGGAAACCGGCCCCAGCATTTT.

As DNA, the CDR3 is TGTGCCAGCAGCGTTAGCGGGGCCGGCCCCTACGAGCAGTACTTC. Its translation is CASSVSGAGPYEQYF. The chain recombines TRBV5-8 with TRBJ2-7, with TRBD2 identical over 8 bases. The CDR3 contains 15 residues. J gave up 2 bases and V 4 bases, and 8 bases lay outside the gene matches. Germline V lookup: CDR1 SGHTS, CDR2 YDEGEE.

The chain combines TRBV28 with TRBJ2-5; D possibly corresponds to TRBD1 (5 bases). CDR1 and CDR2 from the germline V gene are MDHEN and SYDVKM. This CDR3 has 17 amino acids. V gave up 1 base and J gave up 0 bases, with 15 bases separating them. CDR3 DNA: TGTGCCAGCAGTTTATTGGGTGGGGCCACGTACCAAGAGACCCAGTACTTC. Translating gives CASSLLGGATYQETQYF.

The CDR3 sequence: CASSSVAAGDNEQYF. DNA for the CDR3: TGTGCCAGCAGTTCCGTTGCGGCGGGAGACAACGAGCAGTACTTC. The rearrangement links TRBV27 to TRBJ2-7; TRBD2 matches 7 bases. J was trimmed by 5 bases and V by 4 bases; bases with no gene match: 11. From germline, CDR1 is MNHEY and CDR2 SMNVEV (reference sequence). This CDR3 spans 15 amino acids.